The T cell receptor beta chain described here comes from a study of T cell repertoires in cytomegalovirus infection. Study as a whole: CMV epitopes in the study were HLA-C-restricted (recently identified) and HLA-B-restricted (well studied). It can be stated that public TCR beta signatures indicated CMV infection as well as a matching HLA type.

This clonotype was counted between two and nine times. The antigen remains unidentified. The CDR3 loop spans 13 amino acids. V was pared by 9 bases and J by 6 bases, with 6 bases of the junction left unmatched. CDR1 and CDR2 from the germline V gene are MDHEN and SYDVKM. TCRdb fed the reads into MiXCR, producing one record per CDR3 protein. The sample holds 100,000 to 150,000 distinct CDR3 sequences, approximately 30% seen once. Whole-study results and caveats: Cumulative frequency of public TCR beta families picked out carriers of CMV plus the relevant HLA. The ex vivo response showed dominance by HLA-C-restricted CMV-specific TCR beta clonotypes.

The V gene is TRBV28, the J gene TRBJ2-1, with 9 bases identical to TRBD1. Sequencing was performed on CD8+ T cells from cultured PBMCs, taken from culture after CMV antigen stimulation. The receptor was derived from a human donor in good health (CMV status not recorded). Some clones in this sample may be carry-over from other donors' samples. This CDR3 is CASRQGGSNEQFF. The CDR3 DNA reads TGTGCCAGTAGACAGGGGGGGAGCAATGAGCAGTTCTTC.